This record looks at one TCR beta chain sequence and its context. Antigen specificity is unknown. There are 17 residues in the CDR3. Germline V gives CDR1 SGHRS, CDR2 YFSETQ. Trimming at V came to 3 bases and at J to 0 bases, leaving 5 bases not matched to a gene. The sample belongs to a study of T-cell reconstitution after alpha-beta-depleted transplantation in children. Study-wide findings and caveats: There were some patients whose high TCRbeta diversity at day 60 came from surviving recipient T cells and thymic progenitors. Roughly two months post-transplant, alpha-beta T cells reportedly originated from several hundred graft clones that had expanded.

Library preparation (for TCRbeta) was performed with unique molecular identifiers. MiXCR, applied by TCRdb to the PCR reads, yields one record per CDR3 protein. The sample consists of some 830,000 distinct CDR3 sequences, 16% of them appearing once. Sample: PBMCs, mostly from graft donor cells, taken 360 days after TCRalphabeta/CD19-depleted stem cell transplant. The V call is TRBV5-1, the J call TRBJ2-1; 11 positions match TRBD2. This receptor was obtained from a male patient younger than 18 who had a stem cell transplant for acute lymphoblastic leukemia, so the T cells may come from the graft donor. The CDR3 DNA is TGCGCCAGCAGCTACCATAGCGGGAGGGACTCCTACAATGAGCAGTTCTTC. As protein: CASSYHSGRDSYNEQFF.